The 27 T cell receptor beta chains below come from one sample, sequenced in a study of T cell repertoires in ileal Crohn's disease. The data were produced by immunoSEQ multiplex PCR, yet TCRdb's version contains in-frame clones alone and is incomplete. Among around 15,000 clones listed, roughly two thirds were seen once. Source material: ileal tissue. These receptors were collected from an adult with Crohn's disease.

This rearrangement joins TRBV7-2 to TRBJ1-2; D remains ambiguous. The germline gives CDR1 SGHTA, CDR2 FQGNSA. The CDR3 is made up of 13 amino acids. Trimming pared 1 base from V and 8 bases from J, leaving 11 bases between. As DNA, the CDR3 is TGTGCCAGCAGCTTAGGGACTGTTATGGGCTACACCTTC. Its protein product is CASSLGTVMGYTF.

The genes are TRBV11-3 and TRBJ2-7; weak D call: TRBD2 (6 bases). The CDR3 has 12 residues. Germline assignment: CDR1 SGHNT and CDR2 YENEEA. V was trimmed by 6 bases and J by 4 bases, leaving 10 bases between them. The CDR3: CASSPGVYEQYF. CDR3 nucleotide sequence: TGTGCCAGCAGTCCGGGGGTGTACGAGCAGTACTTC. The full variable domain, with the rest looked up from reference TRBV11-3 and TRBJ2-7, is EAGVVQSPRYKIIEKKQPVAFWCNPISGHNTLYWYLQNLGQGPELLIRYENEEAVDDSQLPKDRFSAERLKGVDSTLKIQPAELGDSAVYLCASSPGVYEQYFGPGTRLTVT.

This clone was recorded a few times. The same CDR3 also results from other DNA sequences found in this sample. The chain links TRBV5-1 to TRBJ2-5; 7 bases are a match to TRBD1. From germline, CDR1 is SGHRS and CDR2 YFSETQ. V trimming: 0 bases; J trimming: 5 bases; junction bases outside the gene matches: 4. The CDR3 runs 14 residues. CDR3 in amino acids: CASSLVTGSETQYF. The DNA of the CDR3 is TGCGCCAGCAGCTTGGTGACAGGGTCGGAGACCCAGTACTTC.

This rearrangement joins TRBV6-6 to TRBJ1-3; the D is unclear. V lost 7 bases and J 0 bases, leaving 10 bases between the germline ends. This CDR3 region has 14 residues. Germline V gene sequence: CDR1 MNHNY, CDR2 SVGAGI (reference sequence). CDR3 nucleotides: TGTGCCAGCACTGCCCAGAACTCTGGAAACACCATATATTTT. It is translated as CASTAQNSGNTIYF.

The chain couples TRBV27 to TRBJ1-2, with D maybe TRBD1 (6 bases). The V end lost 3 bases, the J end lost 7 bases, and 12 bases lay between the germline ends. Per germline, CDR1 MNHEY and CDR2 SMNVEV (reference sequence). The CDR3 consists of 13 residues. CDR3 coding DNA: TGTGCCAGCAGTTTCGCCACAGGGCTTGGCTACACCTTC. Translated, it gives CASSFATGLGYTF.

The chain recombines TRBV6-6 with TRBJ1-4; TRBD1 matches 7 bases. The CDR3 covers 14 residues. V lost 4 bases and J lost 8; bases outside the gene matches: 7. CDR1 is MNHNY, CDR2 SVGAGI, per germline (reference sequence). The CDR3 DNA follows: TGTGCCAGCAGTTTATCAGGGGGGTGGGAAAAACTGTTTTTT. It specifies CASSLSGGWEKLFF.

The V call is TRBV5-1, the J call TRBJ2-1; the D gene is possibly TRBD2 (6 bases). The germline CDR1 and CDR2 sequences are SGHRS and YFSETQ. The CDR3 covers 13 residues. Trimming cost V 4 bases and J 6 bases, with 11 bases left between them. CDR3 residues: CASSPSGSNEQFF. The CDR3 coding sequence is TGCGCCAGCAGCCCGTCCGGGAGCAATGAGCAGTTCTTC.

The V call is TRBV4-1, the J call TRBJ1-2; 7 bases align to TRBD1. The V gene end was trimmed by 0 bases and the J gene end by 13 bases; junction bases not matched to a gene: 8. This CDR3 comprises 13 residues. The germline gives CDR1 MGHRA, CDR2 YSYEKL. CDR3 loop: CASSQDPDRDGTF. CDR3 DNA sequence: TGCGCCAGCAGCCAAGATCCCGACAGGGACGGCACCTTC.

This clone was seen only a few times. The V gene is TRBV6-1, the J gene TRBJ2-7; 7 nucleotides line up with TRBD2. CDR1 MNHNS and CDR2 SASEGT come from the germline V gene. Trimming cost V 0 bases and J 0 bases; bases outside gene matches: 2. This CDR3 region has 15 residues. The CDR3 nucleotides are TGTGCCAGCAGTGAAGCGGGGGGGAGCTCCTACGAGCAGTACTTC. This codes for CASSEAGGSSYEQYF.

The chain uses TRBV4-2 and TRBJ2-1; D might be TRBD2 (6 bases). V was cut by 3 bases and J by 10 bases, with 10 bases left in between. This CDR3 is 12 amino acids long. Germline-derived CDR1 and CDR2 are LGHNA and YNFKEQ. The CDR3 sequence: CASSHWGGEQFF. The CDR3 DNA reads TGTGCCAGCAGCCACTGGGGAGGCGAGCAGTTCTTC.

The chain carries TRBV15 and TRBJ2-3; D call uncertain. V was clipped by 5 bases and J by 2 bases, with 17 bases between them. CDR1 LNHNV and CDR2 YYDKDF come from the germline V gene (reference sequence). CDR3 length equals 16 residues. Here the CDR3 reads CATSVEPQDFTDTQYF. In nucleotides, the CDR3 is TGTGCCACCAGCGTGGAGCCTCAAGACTTCACAGATACGCAGTATTTT.

This chain uses TRBV11-2 with TRBJ1-2; D gene uncertain. The V gene's germline CDR1 is SGHAT and CDR2 FQNNGV. V dropped 1 base and J dropped 8 bases, with 11 bases sitting between them. CDR3 length: 13 residues. The CDR3 DNA follows: TGTGCCAGCAGCTTAGCTAGTATACGCGGCTACACCTTC. It encodes CASSLASIRGYTF.

This clone has only a few counts. The rearrangement uses TRBV12-5 and TRBJ2-5; D possibly corresponds to TRBD1 (6 bases). The V gene lost 1 base and the J gene lost 2 bases, with 11 bases spanning the gap. Germline V gene sequence: CDR1 LGHNT, CDR2 FRNRAP. The CDR3 contains 15 residues. The CDR3 DNA sequence: TGTGCTAGTGGTTTGGGGACAGTTTTTCAAGAGACCCAGTACTTC. This codes for CASGLGTVFQETQYF.

V usage is TRBV6-5 and J usage is TRBJ2-3; 7 nucleotides match TRBD1. After removal of 0 bases from V and 5 bases from J, the junction contained 2 bases not matched to a gene. The germline gives CDR1 MNHEY, CDR2 SVGAGI. CDR3 length: 14 residues. The CDR3 DNA sequence: TGTGCCAGCAGTTACTCGACAGGGCTAGATACGCAGTATTTT. This encodes CASSYSTGLDTQYF.

The V and J genes are TRBV10-2 and TRBJ2-3; D not certain. The CDR3 is 14 residues long. Per the germline V gene, CDR1 is WSHSY and CDR2 is SAAADI. Trimming stripped 3 bases from V and 1 base from J, with 8 bases between. CDR3 region: CASSEGVGTDTQYF. DNA of the CDR3: TGCGCCAGCAGTGAAGGAGTAGGCACAGATACGCAGTATTTT.

The genes are TRBV18 and TRBJ2-2; maybe TRBD2 (6 bases). The germline V gene encodes CDR1 KGHSH and CDR2 LQKENI. This CDR3 is 17 amino acids long. Trimming took off 2 bases at V and 0 bases at J, with 13 bases between the two ends. The CDR3 bases are TGTGCCAGCTCACCATCGGAGGGGTCAGCGAACACCGGGGAGCTGTTTTTT. It codes for CASSPSEGSANTGELFF.

V and J are TRBV29-1 and TRBJ1-1; 7 bases are shared with TRBD1. Germline CDR1 is SQVTM and CDR2 is ANQGSEA. V shed 6 bases, J shed 4 bases, and the junction held 5 bases outside the gene matches. This CDR3 has 12 amino acids. The CDR3 nucleotides read TGCAGCGTCGACAGGGTTGGCACTGAAGCTTTCTTT. It yields the protein CSVDRVGTEAFF.

The V and J genes are TRBV5-5 and TRBJ1-4; a possible D gene is TRBD1 (6 bases). Deletions cut 5 bases from V and 7 bases from J, with 12 bases between. CDR1 SGHKS and CDR2 YYEKEE come from the germline V gene (reference sequence). The CDR3 has 13 amino acids. CDR3 in DNA: TGTGCCAGCAGTTCAAGCAGGGGTGAAAAACTGTTTTTT. As protein: CASSSSRGEKLFF.

This clone was detected a few times. The rearrangement joins TRBV7-3 to TRBJ1-2; TRBD1 might be the D (5 bases). CDR3 length equals 13 residues. Per the germline V gene, CDR1 is SGHTA and CDR2 is FQGTGA. The ends were cut back, 4 bases at V and 4 bases at J, with 10 bases in the middle. DNA for the CDR3: TGTGCCAGCAGCTCCAGACAGTCCTATGGCTACACCTTC. Its translation is CASSSRQSYGYTF.

The chain links TRBV5-4 to TRBJ2-7, with D perhaps matching TRBD2 (5 bases). The CDR3 contains 13 residues. Germline V gene lookup returns CDR1 SGHNT and CDR2 YYREEE (reference sequence). Trimming pared 2 bases from V and 2 bases from J, leaving 8 bases between. The CDR3 DNA is TGTGCCAGCAGCTTACGGGGTCCCTACGAGCAGTACTTC. Protein: CASSLRGPYEQYF.

The chain joins TRBV9 to TRBJ2-2, with TRBD2 identical over 9 bases. Germline V CDR1 and CDR2: SGDLS, YYNGEE. Trimming took 0 bases from V and 2 from J; bases not matched to a gene: 5. The CDR3 totals 17 residues. CDR3 nucleotide sequence: TGTGCCAGCAGCGTAGTAGGACTAGCGCAAAACACCGGGGAGCTGTTTTTT. This translates into CASSVVGLAQNTGELFF. Variable domain in full (rest from reference TRBV9 and TRBJ2-2): DSGVTQTPKHLITATGQRVTLRCSPRSGDLSVYWYQQSLDQGLQFLIQYYNGEERAKGNILERFSAQQFPDLHSELNLSSLELGDSALYFCASSVVGLAQNTGELFFGEGSRLTVL.

This clone appeared a single time. This sequence joins TRBV5-1 and TRBJ2-5; TRBD1 might be the D (6 bases). Germline V lookup: CDR1 SGHRS, CDR2 YFSETQ. This CDR3 is 16 amino acids long. V lost 0 bases, J lost 3 bases, and 15 bases lay in between. CDR3 in amino acids: CASSLGPQGRKETQYF. In nucleotides, the CDR3 is TGCGCCAGCAGCTTGGGCCCACAGGGAAGAAAAGAGACCCAGTACTTC.

This sequence joins TRBV7-2 and TRBJ2-7; D is undetermined. V dropped 2 bases and J dropped 0 bases, with 11 bases sitting between them. The CDR3 runs to 15 residues. Germline loops: CDR1 SGHTA, CDR2 FQGNSA. CDR3: CASSLSATHSYEQYF. CDR3 DNA: TGTGCCAGCAGCTTAAGCGCGACTCACTCCTACGAGCAGTACTTC.

The gene calls are TRBV5-1 and TRBJ1-1; D unresolved. The length of the CDR3 is 15 residues. In germline, CDR1 is SGHRS, CDR2 YFSETQ. Trimming took off 4 bases at V and 5 bases at J, with 18 bases between the two ends. The CDR3 here is CASSTGAVSGTEAFF. The CDR3 nucleotides are TGCGCCAGCAGCACTGGAGCCGTCTCGGGGACTGAAGCTTTCTTT.

This chain uses TRBV7-2 with TRBJ2-3; 8 positions match TRBD1. With V trimmed by 1 base and J by 1 base, 7 bases remained unmatched. This CDR3 region has 17 residues. Germline CDR1 and CDR2: SGHTA and FQGNSA. The CDR3 DNA reads as TGTGCCAGCAGCTTAGTTGCGGCGGGACAGGGCACAGATACGCAGTATTTT. Amino acid sequence: CASSLVAAGQGTDTQYF.

This sequence joins TRBV6-1 and TRBJ1-1; TRBD1 agrees at 7 bases. CDR3 length: 14 amino acids. V lost 7 bases, J lost 0 bases, and 5 bases stayed unmatched. CDR1 is MNHNS and CDR2 is SASEGT in the germline V gene. The CDR3 is CASTYRGLNTEAFF. As DNA, the CDR3 is TGTGCCAGCACCTACAGGGGATTGAACACTGAAGCTTTCTTT.

V usage is TRBV19 and J usage is TRBJ1-2, with 8 bases lining up with TRBD1. This CDR3 spans 21 amino acids. The V and J ends lost 3 bases and 0 bases, in that order; junction bases with no gene match: 21. The germline CDR1 and CDR2 sequences are LNHDA and SQIVND (reference sequence). The CDR3 DNA is TGTGCCAGTAGTATCCACGTCCGTTTGGGGACAGGAGTTGGGTCTAACTATGGCTACACCTTC. It is translated as CASSIHVRLGTGVGSNYGYTF.